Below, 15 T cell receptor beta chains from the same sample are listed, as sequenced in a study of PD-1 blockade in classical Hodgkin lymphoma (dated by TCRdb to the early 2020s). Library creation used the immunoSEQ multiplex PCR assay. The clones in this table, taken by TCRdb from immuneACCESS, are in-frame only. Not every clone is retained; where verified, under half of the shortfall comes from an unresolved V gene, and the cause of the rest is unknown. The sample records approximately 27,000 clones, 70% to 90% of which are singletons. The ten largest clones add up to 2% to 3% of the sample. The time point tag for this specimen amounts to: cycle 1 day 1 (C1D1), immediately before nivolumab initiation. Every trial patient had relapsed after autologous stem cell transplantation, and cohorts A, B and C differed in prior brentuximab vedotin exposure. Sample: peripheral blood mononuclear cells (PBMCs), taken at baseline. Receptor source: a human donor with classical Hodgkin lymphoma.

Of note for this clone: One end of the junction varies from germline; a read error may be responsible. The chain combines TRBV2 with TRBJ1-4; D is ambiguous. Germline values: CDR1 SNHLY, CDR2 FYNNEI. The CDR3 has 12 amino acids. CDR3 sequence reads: CASSEGFGEGLF. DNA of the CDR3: TGTGCCAGCAGTGAGGGCTTTGGGGAGGGTCTTTTT.

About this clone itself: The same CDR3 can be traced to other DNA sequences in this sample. The CDR3: CASSKDSSGNTIYF. The CDR3 region has the DNA TGCGCCAGCAGCAAGGACAGCTCTGGAAACACCATATATTTT. The chain couples TRBV5-1 to TRBJ1-3, with D tentatively TRBD1 (6 bases). V was pared by 4 bases and J by 0 bases, with 8 bases between. This CDR3 spans 14 amino acids. The V gene's germline CDR1 is SGHRS and CDR2 YFSETQ.

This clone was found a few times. This chain's CDR3 is CASSLARGATEAFF. The DNA of the CDR3 is TGTGCCAGCAGCTTAGCACGTGGTGCCACTGAAGCTTTCTTT. This chain links TRBV7-8 with TRBJ1-1; D gene unclear. Germline assignment: CDR1 SGHVS and CDR2 FQNEAQ. The CDR3 totals 14 residues. The germline V and J ends were trimmed by 0 bases and 4 bases, with 9 bases remaining between them.

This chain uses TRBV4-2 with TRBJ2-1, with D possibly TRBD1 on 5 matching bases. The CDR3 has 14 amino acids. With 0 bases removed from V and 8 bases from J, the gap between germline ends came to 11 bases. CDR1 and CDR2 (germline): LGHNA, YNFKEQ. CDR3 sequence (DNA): TGTGCCAGCAGCCAAGAAGGGGCGTACGATGAGCAGTTCTTC. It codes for CASSQEGAYDEQFF.

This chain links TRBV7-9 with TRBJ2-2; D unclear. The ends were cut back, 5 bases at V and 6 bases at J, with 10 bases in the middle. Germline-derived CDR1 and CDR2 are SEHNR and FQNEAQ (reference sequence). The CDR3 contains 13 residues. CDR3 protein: CASSRSGAGELFF. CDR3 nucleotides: TGTGCCAGCAGCCGTTCCGGTGCCGGGGAGCTGTTTTTT.

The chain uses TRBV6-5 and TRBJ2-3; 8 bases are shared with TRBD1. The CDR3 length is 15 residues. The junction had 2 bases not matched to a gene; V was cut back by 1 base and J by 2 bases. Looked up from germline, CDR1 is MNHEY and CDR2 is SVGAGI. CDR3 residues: CASSYYRGNTDTQYF. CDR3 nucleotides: TGTGCCAGCAGTTACTACAGGGGGAACACAGATACGCAGTATTTT.

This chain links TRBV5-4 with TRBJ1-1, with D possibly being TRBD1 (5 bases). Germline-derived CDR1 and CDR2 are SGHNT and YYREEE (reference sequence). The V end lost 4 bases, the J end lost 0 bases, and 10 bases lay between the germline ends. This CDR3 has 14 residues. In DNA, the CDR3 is TGTGCCAGCAGCCCAGGACACTTGAACACTGAAGCTTTCTTT. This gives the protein CASSPGHLNTEAFF.

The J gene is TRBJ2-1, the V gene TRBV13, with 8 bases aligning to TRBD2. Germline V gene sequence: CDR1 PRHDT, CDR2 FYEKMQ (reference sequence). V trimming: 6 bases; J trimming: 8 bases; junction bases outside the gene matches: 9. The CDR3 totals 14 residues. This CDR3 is CASSFRAGGYEQFF. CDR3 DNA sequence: TGTGCCAGCAGTTTCCGGGCGGGGGGTTATGAGCAGTTCTTC.

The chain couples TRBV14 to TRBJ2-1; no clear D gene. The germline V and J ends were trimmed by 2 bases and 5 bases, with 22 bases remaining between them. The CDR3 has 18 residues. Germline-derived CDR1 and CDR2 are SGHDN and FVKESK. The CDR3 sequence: CASSQMGFFSRTNNEQFF. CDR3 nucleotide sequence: TGTGCCAGCAGCCAAATGGGTTTTTTTAGTCGTACCAACAATGAGCAGTTCTTC.

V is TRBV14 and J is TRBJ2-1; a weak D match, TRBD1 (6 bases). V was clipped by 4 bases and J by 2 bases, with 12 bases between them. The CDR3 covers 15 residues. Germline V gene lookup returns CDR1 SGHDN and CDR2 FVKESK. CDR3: CASSPVGAPYNEQFF. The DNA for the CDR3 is TGTGCCAGCAGCCCCGTGGGGGCCCCCTACAATGAGCAGTTCTTC.

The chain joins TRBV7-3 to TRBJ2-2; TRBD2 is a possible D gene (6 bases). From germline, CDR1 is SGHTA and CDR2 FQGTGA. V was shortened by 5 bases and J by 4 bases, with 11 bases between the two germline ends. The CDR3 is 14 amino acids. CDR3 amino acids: CASSPQGGTGELFF. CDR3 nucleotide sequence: TGTGCCAGCAGCCCTCAGGGAGGCACCGGGGAGCTGTTTTTT.

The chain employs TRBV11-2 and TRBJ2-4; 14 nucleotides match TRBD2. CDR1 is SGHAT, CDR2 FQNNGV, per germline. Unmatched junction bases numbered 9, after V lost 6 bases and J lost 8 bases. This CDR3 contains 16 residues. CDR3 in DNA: TGTGCCAGCAGATCGACTAGCGGGGGGGAGAGGGACATTCAGTACTTC. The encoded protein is CASRSTSGGERDIQYF.

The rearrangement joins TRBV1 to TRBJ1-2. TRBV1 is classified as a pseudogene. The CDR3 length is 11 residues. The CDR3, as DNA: TGCACCAGCAGCCACACTTATGGCTACACCTTC. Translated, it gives CTSSHTYGYTF.

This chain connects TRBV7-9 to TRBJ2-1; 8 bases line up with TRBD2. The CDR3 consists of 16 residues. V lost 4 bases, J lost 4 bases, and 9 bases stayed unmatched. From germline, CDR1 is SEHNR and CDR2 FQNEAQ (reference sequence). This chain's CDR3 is CASSWGWTSIYNEQFF. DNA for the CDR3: TGTGCCAGCAGCTGGGGGTGGACTAGCATTTACAATGAGCAGTTCTTC.

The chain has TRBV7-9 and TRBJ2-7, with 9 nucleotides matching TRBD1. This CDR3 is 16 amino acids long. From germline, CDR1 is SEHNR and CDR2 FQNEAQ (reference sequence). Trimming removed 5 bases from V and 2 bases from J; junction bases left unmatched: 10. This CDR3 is CASSRNPGQGPYEQYF. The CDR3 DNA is TGTGCCAGCAGCAGGAACCCGGGACAGGGTCCCTACGAGCAGTACTTC.